Listed below are T cell receptor beta chains from one sample, sequenced in a study of neurological immune-mediated disorders. MiXCR was run by TCRdb on the 5' RACE reads, yielding one entry per CDR3 protein. The profile shows about 79,000 distinct CDR3 sequences, around 14% of them singletons. The source material was PBMCs. The receptors shown here come from a woman aged 50 to 60 in good health. Both conserved end residues are part of each CDR3. The D gene is left open where the match is weak. Rows give clone size only sometimes, using once, few, many, or a class for an expanded clone.

j_call	d_call	v_call	clone_size	cdr3_aa	cdr3_nt
TRBJ2-1	-	TRBV7-6	-	CASSLADNPRYNEQFF	TGTGCCAGCAGCTTAGCGGACAACCCTCGTTACAATGAGCAGTTCTTC
TRBJ2-1	TRBD2	TRBV20-1	many	CSATGTSSYNEQFF	TGCAGTGCAACCGGGACTAGCTCCTACAATGAGCAGTTCTTC
TRBJ2-7	-	TRBV7-6	-	CASSAGHTGYEQYF	TGTGCCAGCAGCGCCGGACACACGGGGTACGAGCAGTACTTC
TRBJ2-1	-	TRBV7-2	once	CASSLVGSQNNERFF	TGTGCCAGCAGCTTAGTGGGCAGCCAAAACAATGAGCGGTTCTTC
TRBJ2-1	TRBD2	TRBV20-1	many	CSARDRTSVNGYNEQFF	TGCAGTGCTAGAGATAGGACTAGCGTGAATGGGTACAATGAGCAGTTCTTC
TRBJ2-1	TRBD2	TRBV7-6	-	CANSHRGLASYNEQFF	TGCGCCAACAGCCACCGGGGACTAGCGAGTTACAATGAGCAGTTCTTC
TRBJ2-5	-	TRBV5-1	many	CASSAQGRETQYF	TGCGCCAGCAGCGCACAGGGAAGAGAGACCCAGTACTTC
TRBJ2-3	-	TRBV2	many	CASRGGQIADTQYF	TGTGCCAGCAGGGGGGGACAAATAGCAGATACGCAGTATTTT
TRBJ2-5	-	TRBV6-5	many	CASSYLEGGETQYF	TGTGCCAGCAGTTACCTGGAGGGGGGGGAGACCCAGTACTTC
TRBJ1-3	-	TRBV11-3	many	CASSPVRIPVSGNTIYF	TGTGCCAGCAGCCCTGTACGGATCCCCGTCTCTGGAAACACCATATATTTT
TRBJ2-1	TRBD2	TRBV5-1	many	CASSLAASGTYNEQFF	TGCGCCAGCAGCTTGGCCGCTAGCGGGACCTACAATGAGCAGTTCTTC
TRBJ2-1	TRBD2	TRBV7-9	many	CAIPWDGGGPSYNEQFF	TGTGCCATTCCTTGGGACGGGGGGGGGCCCTCCTACAATGAGCAGTTCTTC
TRBJ2-2	-	TRBV5-1	many	CASNWRGNTGELFF	TGCGCCAGCAATTGGAGGGGGAACACCGGGGAGCTGTTTTTT
TRBJ2-2	TRBD2	TRBV7-8	many	CASSSGLADYTGELFF	TGTGCCAGCAGCTCGGGACTAGCGGATTACACCGGGGAGCTGTTTTTT
TRBJ2-2	TRBD1	TRBV29-1	many	CSAYGQGAGELFF	TGCAGCGCCTATGGACAGGGCGCCGGGGAGCTGTTTTTT
TRBJ1-5	-	TRBV6-2/TRBV6-3	many	CASRGTGATPHF	TGTGCCAGCAGAGGAACAGGCGCTACCCCCCATTTT
TRBJ2-6	TRBD1	TRBV12-3/TRBV12-4	many	CASSRTGDSGANVLTF	TGTGCCAGCAGCCGGACAGGTGACTCTGGGGCCAACGTCCTGACTTTC
TRBJ1-5	-	TRBV7-8	-	CASSPTGGEQPQHF	TGTGCCAGCAGCCCCACGGGAGGGGAACAGCCCCAGCATTTT
TRBJ2-3	TRBD1	TRBV4-1	-	CASSQDGTDKTQYF	TGCGCCAGCAGCCAAGATGGGACAGACAAAACGCAGTATTTT
TRBJ2-1	TRBD1	TRBV5-1	many	CASGDGTGSYNEQFF	TGCGCCAGCGGGGACGGGACAGGATCCTACAATGAGCAGTTCTTC
TRBJ2-1	-	TRBV5-1	many	CASSYSTYQGALGYNEQFF	TGCGCCAGCAGCTACTCTACTTACCAAGGCGCCTTGGGGTACAATGAGCAGTTCTTC
TRBJ2-5	-	TRBV19	-	CASSGGETQYF	TGTGCCAGTAGTGGGGGAGAGACCCAGTACTTC
TRBJ2-1	-	TRBV20-1	many	CSARSPLHNEQFF	TGCAGTGCTAGGTCCCCACTACACAATGAGCAGTTCTTC
TRBJ2-3	TRBD2	TRBV7-8	many	CASSLAGRGGPDTQYF	TGTGCCAGCAGCTTAGCGGGGCGGGGGGGCCCAGATACGCAGTATTTT
TRBJ1-1	-	TRBV5-1	many	CASSSNPGPRTLEEAFF	TGCGCCAGCAGCTCCAACCCGGGACCTCGAACACTTGAGGAAGCTTTCTTT
TRBJ2-7	TRBD2	TRBV7-2	many	CASSLGPSGYYEQYF	TGTGCCAGCAGCTTAGGGCCTAGCGGGTACTACGAGCAGTACTTC
TRBJ2-1	-	TRBV11-2	many	CASSFVPFREQFF	TGTGCCAGCAGCTTTGTTCCCTTTCGAGAGCAGTTCTTC
TRBJ2-2	TRBD2	TRBV5-1	many	CASSLDPAGANTGELFF	TGCGCCAGCAGCTTGGACCCAGCGGGGGCGAACACCGGGGAGCTGTTTTTT
TRBJ2-3	TRBD1	TRBV24-1	many	CATSERQGATDTQYF	TGTGCCACCAGTGAAAGACAGGGTGCAACAGATACGCAGTATTTT
TRBJ2-7	TRBD1	TRBV7-6	-	CASSLAGTGVGSYEQYF	TGTGCCAGCAGCTTAGCGGGCACAGGGGTAGGATCCTACGAGCAGTACTTC
TRBJ1-5	-	TRBV20-1	many	CSAEGGGNQPQHF	TGCAGTGCTGAAGGGGGTGGCAATCAGCCCCAGCATTTT
TRBJ1-4	-	TRBV15	many	CATSRSSGVTNEKLFF	TGTGCCACCAGCAGATCCTCGGGAGTAACTAATGAAAAACTGTTTTTT
TRBJ1-1	-	TRBV7-9	many	CASSLGVYTEAFF	TGTGCCAGCAGTTTGGGGGTTTACACTGAAGCTTTCTTT
TRBJ2-1	-	TRBV5-1	many	CASSLVSRNEQFF	TGCGCCAGCAGCTTGGTATCCCGGAATGAGCAGTTCTTC
TRBJ2-3	-	TRBV5-1	many	CASSFFSGSLGTQYF	TGCGCCAGCAGCTTTTTTAGCGGAAGTCTCGGTACGCAGTATTTT
TRBJ1-5	-	TRBV7-3	many	CASSLNVSVLYSNQPQHF	TGTGCCAGCAGCTTAAATGTATCAGTCCTCTATAGCAATCAGCCCCAGCATTTT
TRBJ1-2	-	TRBV5-1	many	CASSHLQGNYGYTF	TGCGCCAGCAGCCATTTACAGGGAAACTATGGCTACACCTTC
TRBJ2-1	TRBD1	TRBV12-3/TRBV12-4	many	CASSPGTGYNEQFF	TGTGCCAGCAGTCCCGGGACAGGGTACAATGAGCAGTTCTTC
TRBJ2-1	TRBD2	TRBV29-1	many	CSSRGGWNEQFF	TGCAGCTCCCGGGGGGGGTGGAATGAGCAGTTCTTC